The source of this T cell receptor beta chain is a study of blood T cell repertoires in COVID-19. Study in general: Acute-phase and convalescent COVID-19 samples originated in the United States, Italy and Spain. T cells, B-cell-depleted T cells, or PBMCs provided the cDNA or gDNA that served as material.

The authors' processing: Nucleated cell number was recorded as an estimate derived from reference gene primer amplification. Measured with immunoSEQ multiplex PCR; TCRdb has only the in-frame clones, and not every one. Clone size and V and J calls were adopted from that table, with D and trimming inferred from the DNA. The sample lists 25,000 to 35,000 clones; around 84% were seen once. Germline values: CDR1 MNHEY, CDR2 SVGAGI. Trimming cost V 2 bases and J 3 bases; bases outside gene matches: 6. The CDR3 spans 15 residues. The TCR sequence derives from a human donor in a cohort sampled during active COVID-19. The donor label of this sample is uncertain. The sequenced sample was peripheral blood. The V gene is TRBV6-5, the J gene TRBJ2-7; TRBD1 aligns across 8 bases. CDR3 region: CASSYRGTGYYEQYF. CDR3 coding DNA: TGTGCCAGCAGTTACCGAGGGACAGGTTACTACGAGCAGTACTTC.